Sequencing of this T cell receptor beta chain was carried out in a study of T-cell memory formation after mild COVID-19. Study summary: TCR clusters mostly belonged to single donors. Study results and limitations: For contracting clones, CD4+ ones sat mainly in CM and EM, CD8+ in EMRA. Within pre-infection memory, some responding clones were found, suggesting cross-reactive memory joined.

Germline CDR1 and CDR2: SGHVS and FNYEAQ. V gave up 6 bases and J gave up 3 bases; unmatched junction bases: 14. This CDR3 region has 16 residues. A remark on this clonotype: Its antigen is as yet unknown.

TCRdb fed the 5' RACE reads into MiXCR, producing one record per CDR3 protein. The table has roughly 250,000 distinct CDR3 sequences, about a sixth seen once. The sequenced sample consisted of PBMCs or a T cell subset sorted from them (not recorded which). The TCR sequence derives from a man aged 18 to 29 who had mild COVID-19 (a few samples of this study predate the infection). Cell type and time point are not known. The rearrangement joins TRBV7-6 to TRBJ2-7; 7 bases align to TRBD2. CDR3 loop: CASSQSGRGEGYEQYF. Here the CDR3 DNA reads TGTGCCAGCAGTCAAAGTGGTCGTGGGGAGGGCTACGAGCAGTACTTC.